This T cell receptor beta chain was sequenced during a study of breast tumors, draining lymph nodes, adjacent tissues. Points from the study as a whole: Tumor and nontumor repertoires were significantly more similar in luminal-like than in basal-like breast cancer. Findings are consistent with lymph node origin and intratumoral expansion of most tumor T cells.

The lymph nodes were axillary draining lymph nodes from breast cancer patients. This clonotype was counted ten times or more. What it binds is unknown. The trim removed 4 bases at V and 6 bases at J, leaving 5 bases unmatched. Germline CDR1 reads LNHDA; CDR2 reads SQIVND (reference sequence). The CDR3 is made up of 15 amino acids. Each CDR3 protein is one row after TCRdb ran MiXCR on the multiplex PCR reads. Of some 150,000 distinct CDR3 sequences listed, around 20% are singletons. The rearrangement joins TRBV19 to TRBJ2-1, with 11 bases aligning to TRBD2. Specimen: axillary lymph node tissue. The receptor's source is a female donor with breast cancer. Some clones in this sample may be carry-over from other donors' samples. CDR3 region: CASSKGLAVPNEQFF. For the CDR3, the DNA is TGTGCCAGTAGTAAGGGACTAGCGGTACCCAATGAGCAGTTCTTC.